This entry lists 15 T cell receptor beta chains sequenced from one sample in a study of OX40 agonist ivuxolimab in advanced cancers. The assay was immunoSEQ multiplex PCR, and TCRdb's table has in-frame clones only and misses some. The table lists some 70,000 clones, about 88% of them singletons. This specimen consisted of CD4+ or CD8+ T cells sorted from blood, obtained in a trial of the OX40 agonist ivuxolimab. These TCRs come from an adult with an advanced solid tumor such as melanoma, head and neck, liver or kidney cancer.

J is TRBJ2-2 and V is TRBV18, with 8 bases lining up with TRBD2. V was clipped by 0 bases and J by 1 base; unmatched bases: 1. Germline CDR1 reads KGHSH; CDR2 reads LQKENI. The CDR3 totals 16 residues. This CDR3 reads CASSPPSGGNTGELFF. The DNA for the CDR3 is TGTGCCAGCTCACCACCAAGCGGGGGGAACACCGGGGAGCTGTTTTTT.

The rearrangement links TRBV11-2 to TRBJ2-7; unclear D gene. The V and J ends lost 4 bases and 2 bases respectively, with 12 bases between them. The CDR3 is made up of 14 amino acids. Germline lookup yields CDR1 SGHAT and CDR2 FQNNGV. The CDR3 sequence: CASSSSTGPYEQYF. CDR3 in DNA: TGTGCCAGCAGCTCGTCGACCGGACCCTACGAGCAGTACTTC.

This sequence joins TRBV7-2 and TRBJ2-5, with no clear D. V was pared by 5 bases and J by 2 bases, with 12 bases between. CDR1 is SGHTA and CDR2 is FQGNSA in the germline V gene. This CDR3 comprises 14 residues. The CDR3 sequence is CASSPPKPQETQYF. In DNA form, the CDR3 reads TGTGCCAGCAGCCCCCCAAAACCGCAAGAGACCCAGTACTTC.

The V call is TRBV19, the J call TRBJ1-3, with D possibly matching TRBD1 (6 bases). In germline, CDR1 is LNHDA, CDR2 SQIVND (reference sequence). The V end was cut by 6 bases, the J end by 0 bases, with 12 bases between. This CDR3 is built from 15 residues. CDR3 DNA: TGTGCCAGTAGACAGGGTGGATTCTCTGGAAACACCATATATTTT. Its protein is CASRQGGFSGNTIYF. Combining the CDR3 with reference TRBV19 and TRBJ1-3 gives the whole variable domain DGGITQSPKYLFRKEGQNVTLSCEQNLNHDAMYWYRQDPGQGLRLIYYSQIVNDFQKGDIAEGYSVSREKKESFPLTVTSAQKNPTAFYLCASRQGGFSGNTIYFGEGSWLTVV.

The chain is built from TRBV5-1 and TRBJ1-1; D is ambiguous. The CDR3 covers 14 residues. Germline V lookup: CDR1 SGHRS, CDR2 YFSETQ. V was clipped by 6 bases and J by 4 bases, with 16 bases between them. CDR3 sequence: CASTLSAQATEAFF. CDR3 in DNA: TGCGCCAGCACCCTGTCGGCTCAGGCCACTGAAGCTTTCTTT.

CDR3 nucleotide sequence: TGTGCCAGCAAAGGGAGGGGGCATAGTCAGCCCCAGCATTTT. Encoded protein: CASKGRGHSQPQHF. The V gene is TRBV2, the J gene TRBJ1-5; 7 bases line up with TRBD1. The germline gives CDR1 SNHLY, CDR2 FYNNEI. V shed 7 bases, J shed 6 bases, and the junction held 9 bases outside the gene matches. The CDR3 covers 14 residues.

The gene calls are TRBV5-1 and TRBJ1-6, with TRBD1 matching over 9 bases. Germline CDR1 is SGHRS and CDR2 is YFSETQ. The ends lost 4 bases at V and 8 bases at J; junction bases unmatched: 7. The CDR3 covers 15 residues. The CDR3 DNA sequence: TGCGCCAGCAGCGGACGAACAGGGGGCGATTCACCCCTCCACTTT. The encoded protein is CASSGRTGGDSPLHF. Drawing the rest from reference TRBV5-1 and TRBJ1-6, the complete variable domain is KAGVTQTPRYLIKTRGQQVTLSCSPISGHRSVSWYQQTPGQGLQFLFEYFSETQRNKGNFPGRFSGRQFSNSRSEMNVSTLELGDSALYLCASSGRTGGDSPLHFGNGTRLTVT.

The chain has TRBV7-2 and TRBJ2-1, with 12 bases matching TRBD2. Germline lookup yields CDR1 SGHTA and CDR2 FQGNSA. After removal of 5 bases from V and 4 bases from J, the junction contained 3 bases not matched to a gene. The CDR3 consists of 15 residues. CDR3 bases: TGTGCCAGCAGCCCGACTAGCGGGAGTTACAATGAGCAGTTCTTC. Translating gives CASSPTSGSYNEQFF.

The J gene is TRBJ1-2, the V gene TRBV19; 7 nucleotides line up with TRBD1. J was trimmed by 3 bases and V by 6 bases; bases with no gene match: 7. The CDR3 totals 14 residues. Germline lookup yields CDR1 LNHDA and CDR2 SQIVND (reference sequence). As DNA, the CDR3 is TGTGCCAGTAGCCGACAGGGAGGTTACTATGGCTACACCTTC. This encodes CASSRQGGYYGYTF.

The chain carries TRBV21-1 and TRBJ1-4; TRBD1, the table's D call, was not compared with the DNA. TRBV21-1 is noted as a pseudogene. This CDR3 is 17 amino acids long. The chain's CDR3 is CASSKKGQGATNEKLFF. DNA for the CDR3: TGTGCCAGCAGCAAAAAGGGACAGGGCGCAACTAATGAAAAACTGTTTTTT.

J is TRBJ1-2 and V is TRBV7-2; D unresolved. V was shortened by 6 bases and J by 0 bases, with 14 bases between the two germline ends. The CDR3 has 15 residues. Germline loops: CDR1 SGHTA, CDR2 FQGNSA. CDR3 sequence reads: CASSLSHTANYGYTF. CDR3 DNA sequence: TGTGCCAGCAGTCTATCGCACACGGCTAACTATGGCTACACCTTC.

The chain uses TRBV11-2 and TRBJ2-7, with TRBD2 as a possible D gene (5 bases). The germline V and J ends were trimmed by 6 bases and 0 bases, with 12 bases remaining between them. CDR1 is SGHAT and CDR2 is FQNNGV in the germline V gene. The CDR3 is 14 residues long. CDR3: CASSYGLSSYEQYF. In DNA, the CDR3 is TGTGCCAGCAGTTACGGACTGTCCTCCTACGAGCAGTACTTC.

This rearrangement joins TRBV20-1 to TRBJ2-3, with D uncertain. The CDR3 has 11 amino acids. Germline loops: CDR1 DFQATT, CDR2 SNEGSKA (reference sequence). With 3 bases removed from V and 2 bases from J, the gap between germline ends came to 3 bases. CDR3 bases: TGCAGTGCTAGCCCCACAGATACGCAGTATTTT. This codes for CSASPTDTQYF.

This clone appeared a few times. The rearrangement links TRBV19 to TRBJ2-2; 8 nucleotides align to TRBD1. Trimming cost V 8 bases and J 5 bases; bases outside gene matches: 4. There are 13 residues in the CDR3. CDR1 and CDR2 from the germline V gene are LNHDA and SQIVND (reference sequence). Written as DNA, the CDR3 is TGTGCCAGTGCAGACAGGGGTACCGGGGAGCTGTTTTTT. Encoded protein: CASADRGTGELFF.

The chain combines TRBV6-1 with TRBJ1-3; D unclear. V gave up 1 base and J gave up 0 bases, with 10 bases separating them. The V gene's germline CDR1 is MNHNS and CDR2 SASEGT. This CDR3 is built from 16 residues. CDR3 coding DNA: TGTGCCAGCAGTGAAGGTGGCACTCGCTCTGGAAACACCATATATTTT. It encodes CASSEGGTRSGNTIYF.